Sequencing of this T cell receptor (beta chain) was carried out in a study of CD8 T cells in Susac syndrome. Study at large: Blood was drawn from Susac syndrome patients while they were therapy-naive, on corticosteroids, or on intravenous immunoglobulin alone.

The RNA input was about 0.5 to 1 ug, and it was reverse transcribed with random hexamers. TCR beta CDR3 was amplified by immunoSEQ multiplex PCR. This amplification extended across 54 Vbeta and 13 Jbeta segments. TCRdb redid the calling of the immunoSEQ multiplex PCR reads with MiXCR, one entry per CDR3 protein. The repertoire holds around 200,000 distinct CDR3 sequences, with around 94% as singletons. Germline V gene data show CDR1 as LGHDT and CDR2 as YNNKEL (reference sequence). J was trimmed by 7 bases and V by 4 bases; bases with no gene match: 11. CDR3 length: 15 amino acids. Sequencing of TCR beta, carried out with a high-throughput approach, was applied to CD8+ and CD4+ T cells from the blood.

The sequenced sample consisted of CD4+ T cells from PBMCs. The chain employs TRBV3-1 and TRBJ1-2; 8 positions match TRBD1. The receptor was derived from a human donor with Susac syndrome. CDR3 in DNA: TGTGCCAGCAGCCGAGCGGCCAGGGGGCGGGGTGGCTACACCTTC. It yields the protein CASSRAARGRGGYTF. The complete variable domain, with remaining parts taken from reference TRBV3-1 and TRBJ1-2, reads DTAVSQTPKYLVTQMGNDKSIKCEQNLGHDTMYWYKQDSKKFLKIMFSYNNKELIINETVPNRFSPKSPDKAHLNLHINSLELGDSAVYFCASSRAARGRGGYTFGSGTRLTVV.